This passage covers 3 T cell receptor beta chains from one sample sequenced in a study of shared clonotypes between healthy human individuals (dated by TCRdb to the early 2020s). Library preparation was by the immunoSEQ multiplex PCR assay. TCRdb holds this immuneACCESS table with in-frame rearrangements only. Some clones are missing; in checked studies, unresolved V genes explain under half, and the rest has no known cause. The table for this sample lists around 200,000 clones; 90% to 95% of them were counted only once. Jointly, the top ten make up about 0.067% of the sample. The specimen sequenced was naive CD4+ T cells sorted from blood. What this sample's cell subset or site label stands for: CD45RA+ positively selected. All receptors come from a woman in her twenties or thirties in good health.

J is TRBJ2-7 and V is TRBV5-1; TRBD2 matches at 9 bases. The ends lost 4 bases at V and 5 bases at J; junction bases unmatched: 7. Germline CDR1 reads SGHRS; CDR2 reads YFSETQ. This CDR3 comprises 14 residues. The CDR3 DNA follows: TGCGCCAGCAGCGCAGTAGCGGGAGAGAACGAGCAGTACTTC. This encodes CASSAVAGENEQYF.

This chain links TRBV4-2 with TRBJ2-7, with D perhaps matching TRBD1 (5 bases). V lost 0 bases, J lost 6 bases, and 21 bases lay in between. This CDR3 is built from 17 residues. From germline, CDR1 is LGHNA and CDR2 YNFKEQ. DNA of the CDR3: TGTGCCAGCAGCCAAGATGTGAAAGGGGTGGGAAGTGGCGAGCAGTACTTC. Translation: CASSQDVKGVGSGEQYF.

This chain uses TRBV6-5 with TRBJ1-2, with TRBD1 matching over 8 bases. The ends lost 4 bases at V and 8 bases at J; junction bases unmatched: 9. The CDR3 is 14 amino acids. In germline, CDR1 is MNHEY, CDR2 SVGAGI. The CDR3 nucleotides are TGTGCCAGCAGTTTAACGACAGGGGCGGCGGGCTACACCTTC. Translation: CASSLTTGAAGYTF.